The sequence of this T cell receptor (beta chain) was determined in a study of blood T cell repertoires in COVID-19. Sequencing was performed with immunoSEQ multiplex PCR; in TCRdb, only in-frame clones are kept and a portion is missing. The sample yields roughly 330,000 clones, approximately 90% seen once. Deletions cut 0 bases from V and 5 bases from J, with 11 bases between. The CDR3 totals 14 residues. From germline, CDR1 is LGHNA and CDR2 YNFKEQ. Specimen: peripheral blood. The chain recombines TRBV4-2 with TRBJ2-7; unclear D gene. The receptor was isolated from a man younger than 45 with COVID-19, enrolled during active disease. The CDR3 loop is CASSQEAGYHEQYF. DNA of the CDR3: TGTGCCAGCAGCCAAGAAGCCGGGTACCACGAGCAGTACTTC.